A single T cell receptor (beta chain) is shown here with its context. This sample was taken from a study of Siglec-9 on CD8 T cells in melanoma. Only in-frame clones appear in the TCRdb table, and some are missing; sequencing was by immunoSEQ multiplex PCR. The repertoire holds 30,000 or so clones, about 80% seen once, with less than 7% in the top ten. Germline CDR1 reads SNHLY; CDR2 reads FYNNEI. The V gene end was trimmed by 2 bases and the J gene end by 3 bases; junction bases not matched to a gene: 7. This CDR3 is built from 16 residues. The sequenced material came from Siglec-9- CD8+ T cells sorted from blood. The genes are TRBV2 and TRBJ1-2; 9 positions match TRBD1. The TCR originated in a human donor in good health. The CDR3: CASSERYRTGDYGYTF. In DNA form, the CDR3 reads TGTGCCAGCAGTGAACGATATAGGACAGGGGACTATGGCTACACCTTC.